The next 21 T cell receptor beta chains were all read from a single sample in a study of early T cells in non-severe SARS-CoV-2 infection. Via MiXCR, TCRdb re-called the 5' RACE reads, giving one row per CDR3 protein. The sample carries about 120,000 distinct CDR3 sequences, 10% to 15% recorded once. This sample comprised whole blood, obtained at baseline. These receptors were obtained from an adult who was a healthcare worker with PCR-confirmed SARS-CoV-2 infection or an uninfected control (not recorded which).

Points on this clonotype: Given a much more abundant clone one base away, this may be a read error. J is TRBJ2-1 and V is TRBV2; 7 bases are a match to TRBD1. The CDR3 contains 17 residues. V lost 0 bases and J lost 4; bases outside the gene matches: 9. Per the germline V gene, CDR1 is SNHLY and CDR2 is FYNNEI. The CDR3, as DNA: TGTGCCAGCAGTGAAGCGCTGATGACAGGGATGTACAATGAGCAGTTCTTC. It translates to CASSEALMTGMYNEQFF.

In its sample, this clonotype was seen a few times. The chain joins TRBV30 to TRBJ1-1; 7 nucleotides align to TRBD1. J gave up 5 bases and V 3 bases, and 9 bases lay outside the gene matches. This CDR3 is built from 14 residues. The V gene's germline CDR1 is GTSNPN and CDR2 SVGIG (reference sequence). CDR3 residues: CAWRPLTGRTEAFF. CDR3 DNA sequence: TGTGCCTGGAGACCCCTGACAGGGAGGACTGAAGCTTTCTTT.

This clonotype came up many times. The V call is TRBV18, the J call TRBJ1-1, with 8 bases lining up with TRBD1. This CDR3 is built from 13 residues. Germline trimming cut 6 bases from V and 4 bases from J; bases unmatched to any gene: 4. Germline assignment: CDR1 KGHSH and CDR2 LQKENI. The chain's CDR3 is CASSQTGATEAFF. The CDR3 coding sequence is TGTGCCAGCTCTCAGACAGGGGCCACTGAAGCTTTCTTT.

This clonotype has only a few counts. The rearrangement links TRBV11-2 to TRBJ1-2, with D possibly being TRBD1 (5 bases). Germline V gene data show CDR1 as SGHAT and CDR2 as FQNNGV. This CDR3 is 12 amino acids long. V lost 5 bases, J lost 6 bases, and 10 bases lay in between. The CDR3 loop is CASSSRVDGYTF. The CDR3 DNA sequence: TGTGCCAGCAGCAGCAGGGTTGATGGCTACACCTTC.

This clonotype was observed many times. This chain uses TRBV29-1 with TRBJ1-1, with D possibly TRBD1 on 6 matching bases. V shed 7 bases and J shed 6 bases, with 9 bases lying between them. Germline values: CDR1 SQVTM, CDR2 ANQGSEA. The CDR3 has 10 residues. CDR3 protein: CSGGGSEAFF. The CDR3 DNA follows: TGCAGCGGAGGGGGATCTGAAGCTTTCTTT. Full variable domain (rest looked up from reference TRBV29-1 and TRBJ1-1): SAVISQKPSRDICQRGTSLTIQCQVDSQVTMMFWYRQQPGQSLTLIATANQGSEATYESGFVIDKFPISRPNLTFSTLTVSNMSPEDSSIYLCSGGGSEAFFGQGTRLTVV.

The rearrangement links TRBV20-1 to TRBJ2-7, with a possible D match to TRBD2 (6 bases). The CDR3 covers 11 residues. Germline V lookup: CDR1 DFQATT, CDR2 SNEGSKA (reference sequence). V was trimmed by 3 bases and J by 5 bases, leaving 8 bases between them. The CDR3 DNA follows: TGCAGTGCTAGCGGGAGTAACGAGCAGTACTTC. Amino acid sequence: CSASGSNEQYF.

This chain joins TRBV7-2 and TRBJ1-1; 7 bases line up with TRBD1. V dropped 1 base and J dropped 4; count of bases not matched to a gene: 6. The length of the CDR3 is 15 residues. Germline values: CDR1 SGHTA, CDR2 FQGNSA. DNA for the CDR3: TGTGCCAGCAGCTTAGGAGGGGACAGCGGCACTGAAGCTTTCTTT. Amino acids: CASSLGGDSGTEAFF.

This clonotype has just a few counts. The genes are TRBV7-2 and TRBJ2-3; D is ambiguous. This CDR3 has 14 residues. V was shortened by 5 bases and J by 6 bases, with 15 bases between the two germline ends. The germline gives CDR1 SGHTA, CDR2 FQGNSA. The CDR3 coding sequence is TGTGCCAGCAGCCTGTTTGGGCCACGGGATACGCAGTATTTT. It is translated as CASSLFGPRDTQYF.

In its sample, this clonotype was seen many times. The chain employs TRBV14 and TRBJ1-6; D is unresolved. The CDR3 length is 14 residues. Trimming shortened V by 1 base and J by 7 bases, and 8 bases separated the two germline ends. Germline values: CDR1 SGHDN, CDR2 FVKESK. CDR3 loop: CASSQGRLNSPLHF. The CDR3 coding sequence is TGTGCCAGCAGCCAAGGTCGGTTAAATTCACCCCTCCACTTT. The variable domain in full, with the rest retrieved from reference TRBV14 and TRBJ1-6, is EAGVTQFPSHSVIEKGQTVTLRCDPISGHDNLYWYRRVMGKEIKFLLHFVKESKQDESGMPNNRFLAERTGGTYSTLKVQPAELEDSGVYFCASSQGRLNSPLHFGNGTRLTVT.

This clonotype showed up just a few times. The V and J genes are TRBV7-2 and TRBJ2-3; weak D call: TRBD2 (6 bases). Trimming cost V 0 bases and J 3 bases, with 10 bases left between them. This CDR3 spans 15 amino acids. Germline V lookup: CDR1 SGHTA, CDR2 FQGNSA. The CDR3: CASSLAQLATDTQYF. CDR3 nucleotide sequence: TGTGCCAGCAGCTTAGCGCAGCTAGCGACAGATACGCAGTATTTT. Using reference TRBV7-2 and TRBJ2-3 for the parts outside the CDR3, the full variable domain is GAGVSQSPSNKVTEKGKDVELRCDPISGHTALYWYRQSLGQGLEFLIYFQGNSAPDKSGLPSDRFSAERTGGSVSTLTIQRTQQEDSAVYLCASSLAQLATDTQYFGPGTRLTVL.

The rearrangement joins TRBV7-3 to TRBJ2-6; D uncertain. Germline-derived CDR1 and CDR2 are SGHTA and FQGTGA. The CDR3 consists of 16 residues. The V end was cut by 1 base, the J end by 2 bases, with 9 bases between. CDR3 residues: CASSLNSGPGANVLTF. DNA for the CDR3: TGTGCCAGCAGCTTAAATAGTGGTCCTGGGGCCAACGTCCTGACTTTC.

The CDR3 sequence: CASSQTRTEFNEKLFF. The CDR3 DNA reads as TGTGCCAGTAGTCAGACAAGGACAGAATTTAATGAAAAACTGTTTTTT. The chain couples TRBV19 to TRBJ1-4; perhaps TRBD1 as D (6 bases). V lost 5 bases to trimming and J lost 4 bases, with 17 bases between them. Germline CDR1 LNHDA, CDR2 SQIVND (reference sequence). The CDR3 covers 16 residues.

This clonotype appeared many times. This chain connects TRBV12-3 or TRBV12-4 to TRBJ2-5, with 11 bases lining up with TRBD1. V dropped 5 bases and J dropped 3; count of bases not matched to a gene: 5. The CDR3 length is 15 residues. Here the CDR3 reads CASSIRTGGKETQYF. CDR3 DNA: TGTGCCAGCAGTATCCGGACAGGGGGCAAAGAGACCCAGTACTTC.

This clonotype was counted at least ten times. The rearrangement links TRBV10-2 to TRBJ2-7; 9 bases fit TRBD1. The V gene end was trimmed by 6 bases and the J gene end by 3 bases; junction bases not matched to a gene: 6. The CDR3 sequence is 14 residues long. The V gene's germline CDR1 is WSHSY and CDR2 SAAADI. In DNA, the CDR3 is TGCGCCAGCAGCCCCGGGACAGGGAGCTACGAGCAGTACTTC. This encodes CASSPGTGSYEQYF.

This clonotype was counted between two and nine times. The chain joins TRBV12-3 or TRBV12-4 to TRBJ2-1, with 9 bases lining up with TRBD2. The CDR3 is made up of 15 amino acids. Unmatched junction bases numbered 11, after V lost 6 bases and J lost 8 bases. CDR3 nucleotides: TGTGCCAGCAGGAATAGCGGGGGCCTAGTCGATGAGCAGTTCTTC. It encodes CASRNSGGLVDEQFF.

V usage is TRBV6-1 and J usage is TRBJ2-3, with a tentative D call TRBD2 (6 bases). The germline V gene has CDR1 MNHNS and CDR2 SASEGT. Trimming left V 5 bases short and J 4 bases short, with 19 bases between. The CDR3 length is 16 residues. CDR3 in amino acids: CASSFPLRGSADTQYF. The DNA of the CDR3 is TGTGCCAGCAGTTTCCCCCTACGGGGGTCAGCAGATACGCAGTATTTT.

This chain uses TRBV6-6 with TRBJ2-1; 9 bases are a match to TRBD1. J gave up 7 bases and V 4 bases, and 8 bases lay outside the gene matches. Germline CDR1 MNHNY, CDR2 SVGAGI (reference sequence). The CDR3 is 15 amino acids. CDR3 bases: TGTGCCAGCAGTTTCTCCGGGACAGGGAGGAATGAGCAGTTCTTC. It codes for CASSFSGTGRNEQFF.

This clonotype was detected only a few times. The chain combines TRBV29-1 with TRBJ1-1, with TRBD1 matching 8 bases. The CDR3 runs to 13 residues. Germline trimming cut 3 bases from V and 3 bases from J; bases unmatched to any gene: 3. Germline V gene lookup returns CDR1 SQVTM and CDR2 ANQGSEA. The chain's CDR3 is CSVDPTGDTEAFF. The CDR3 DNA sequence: TGCAGCGTTGACCCGACAGGGGACACTGAAGCTTTCTTT.

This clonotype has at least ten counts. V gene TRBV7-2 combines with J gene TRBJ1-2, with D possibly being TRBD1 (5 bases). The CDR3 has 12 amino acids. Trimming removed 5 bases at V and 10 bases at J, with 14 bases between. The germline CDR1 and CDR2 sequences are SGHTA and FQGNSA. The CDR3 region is CASSDDSSVYTF. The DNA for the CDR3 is TGTGCCAGCAGCGATGACAGTTCAGTCTACACCTTC.

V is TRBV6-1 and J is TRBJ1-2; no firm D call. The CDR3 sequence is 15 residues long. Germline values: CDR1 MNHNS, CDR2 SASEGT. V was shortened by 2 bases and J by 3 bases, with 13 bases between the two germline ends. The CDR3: CASSELGIIHYGYTF. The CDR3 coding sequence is TGTGCCAGCAGTGAACTGGGGATAATCCACTATGGCTACACCTTC.

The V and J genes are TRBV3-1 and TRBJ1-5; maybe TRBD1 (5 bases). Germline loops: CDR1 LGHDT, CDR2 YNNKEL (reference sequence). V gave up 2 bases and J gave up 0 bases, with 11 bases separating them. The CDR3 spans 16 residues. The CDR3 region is CASSQTGYSSNQPQHF. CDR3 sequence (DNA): TGTGCCAGCAGCCAAACAGGATATAGTAGCAATCAGCCCCAGCATTTT. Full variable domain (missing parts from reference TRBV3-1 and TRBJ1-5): DTAVSQTPKYLVTQMGNDKSIKCEQNLGHDTMYWYKQDSKKFLKIMFSYNNKELIINETVPNRFSPKSPDKAHLNLHINSLELGDSAVYFCASSQTGYSSNQPQHFGDGTRLSIL.